The 21 T cell receptor beta chains below were found in one sample sequenced in a study of T cell clonality in common variable immunodeficiency. Assay used: immunoSEQ multiplex PCR; TCRdb lists only in-frame clones, some missing. The sample includes about 35,000 clones, none of them occurring once. Specimen: peripheral blood mononuclear cells. All receptors derive from a person aged 18 to 70 in good health.

This clone was recorded many times. The CDR3 goes on 3 residues after the read ends, and that part is filled in from the germline J gene. The rearrangement joins TRBV20-1 to TRBJ2-1; no clear D. The CDR3 spans 15 residues. Trimming pared 4 bases from V and 2 bases from J, leaving 15 bases between. Germline V gene lookup returns CDR1 DFQATT and CDR2 SNEGSKA (reference sequence). CDR3 sequence: CSAILRLSPYNEQFF. CDR3 DNA, as far as it was read: TGCAGTGCTATATTGAGACTTTCCCCCTACAATGAG.

The table lists this clone with many counts. Read coverage stops 3 residues before the CDR3 terminus; the germline J gene supplies the remainder. The J gene is TRBJ1-2, the V gene TRBV2; D gene ambiguous. Germline values: CDR1 SNHLY, CDR2 FYNNEI. V lost 4 bases, J lost 5 bases, and 17 bases lay in between. The CDR3 is 15 residues long. The CDR3 reads CASSVGNLPRYGYTF. The sequenced part of the CDR3 DNA is TGTGCCAGCAGTGTTGGCAATCTCCCGCGGTATGGC. The full variable domain, with the rest looked up from reference TRBV2 and TRBJ1-2, is EPEVTQTPSHQVTQMGQEVILRCVPISNHLYFYWYRQILGQKVEFLVSFYNNEISEKSEIFDDQFSVERPDGSNFTLKIRSTKLEDSAMYFCASSVGNLPRYGYTFGSGTRLTVV.

This clone was seen at least ten times. The read ends 3 residues shy of where the CDR3 ends; the end is completed using the germline J gene. The chain couples TRBV7-9 to TRBJ2-3; D uncertain. Germline V gene sequence: CDR1 SEHNR, CDR2 FQNEAQ (reference sequence). The CDR3 loop spans 11 amino acids. With 7 bases removed from V and 3 bases from J, the gap between germline ends came to 5 bases. CDR3 sequence reads: CASILTDTQYF. Incomplete CDR3 DNA: TGTGCCAGCATCCTAACAGATACG.

Many counts were recorded for this clone. Read sequence stops 3 residues before the CDR3 end, and the germline J gene provides the missing end. The chain uses TRBV7-9 and TRBJ1-4; a weak D match, TRBD1 (6 bases). The germline gives CDR1 SEHNR, CDR2 FQNEAQ (reference sequence). The V end lost 3 bases, the J end lost 6 bases, and 14 bases lay between the germline ends. This CDR3 has 15 amino acids. The sequenced part of the CDR3 DNA is TGTGCCAGCAGCTTTGAGGCGGGGGCGGATGAAAAA. This sequence encodes CASSFEAGADEK. The CDR3 in full is CASSFEAGADEKLFF.

This clone was observed many times. The read terminates 3 residues ahead of where the CDR3 ends, so the germline J gene completes it. This chain joins TRBV20-1 and TRBJ2-3; tentative D call: TRBD1 (5 bases). The CDR3 contains 13 residues. Germline CDR1 is DFQATT and CDR2 is SNEGSKA (reference sequence). Trimming took 3 bases from V and 1 from J, leaving 8 bases between them. Incomplete CDR3 DNA: TGCAGTGCTAGGGTGACAGGCACAGATACG. Amino acid sequence: CSARVTGTDT. The full CDR3 reads CSARVTGTDTQYF.

This clone has at least ten counts. The read ends 3 residues before the CDR3 terminus; that terminus is restored from the germline J gene. This sequence joins TRBV19 and TRBJ1-5; 9 bases map to TRBD1. The length of the CDR3 is 15 residues. CDR1 LNHDA and CDR2 SQIVND come from the germline V gene (reference sequence). V was pared by 4 bases and J by 8 bases, with 9 bases of the junction left unmatched. The CDR3 here is CASSTRDRVWEPQHF. The sequenced part of the CDR3 DNA is TGTGCCAGTAGTACCCGGGACAGGGTGTGGGAGCCC. Looking up the rest from reference TRBV19 and TRBJ1-5 gives the full variable domain: DGGITQSPKYLFRKEGQNVTLSCEQNLNHDAMYWYRQDPGQGLRLIYYSQIVNDFQKGDIAEGYSVSREKKESFPLTVTSAQKNPTAFYLCASSTRDRVWEPQHFGDGTRLSIL.

In this sample, this clone turned up many times. The read halts 3 residues ahead of the CDR3 end, with the missing end drawn from the germline J gene. In the same sample, other DNA sequences code for this CDR3. The V call is TRBV7-9, the J call TRBJ1-2; 8 bases fit TRBD1. The CDR3 consists of 13 residues. The J segment lost 5 bases and the V segment lost 5 bases, leaving 4 bases of the junction unmatched. CDR1 is SEHNR and CDR2 is FQNEAQ in the germline V gene (reference sequence). The sequenced CDR3 bases are TGTGCCAGCAGCCTGGACAGGGTTTATGGC. This codes for CASSLDRVYG. The entire CDR3 protein is CASSLDRVYGYTF.

This clone was seen many times. The CDR3 is cut off 3 residues early in the read; its end comes from the germline J gene. The rearrangement uses TRBV20-1 and TRBJ2-1; 9 nucleotides agree with TRBD2. Germline V gene lookup returns CDR1 DFQATT and CDR2 SNEGSKA (reference sequence). This CDR3 spans 15 amino acids. V shed 6 bases and J 9 bases; nucleotides not matched to a gene: 15. CDR3 sequence reads: CSAYTRAGGPGEQFF. CDR3 DNA, as far as it was read: TGCAGTGCGTACACTAGGGCGGGAGGGCCGGGTGAG.

This clone was detected many times. With the read ending 3 residues before the CDR3 end, the germline J gene is used to fill in that end. The chain uses TRBV20-1 and TRBJ2-1, with 10 bases matching TRBD2. The CDR3 covers 14 residues. Looked up from germline, CDR1 is DFQATT and CDR2 is SNEGSKA (reference sequence). V dropped 3 bases and J dropped 8; count of bases not matched to a gene: 7. CDR3 protein: CSASTAGGLDEQFF. The CDR3 bases that were read are TGCAGTGCTAGTACAGCGGGAGGGCTTGATGAG.

This clone was found many times. The CDR3 end lies 3 residues beyond the end of the read and is filled in from the germline J gene. The chain combines TRBV12-3 or TRBV12-4 with TRBJ1-1; D is perhaps TRBD1 (5 bases). CDR3 size: 13 residues. Deletions cut 8 bases from V and 1 base from J, with 11 bases between. The CDR3 spells CASGGTANTEAFF. The DNA read from the CDR3 is TGTGCCAGCGGGGGGACGGCGAACACTGAA.

This clone was observed many times. Sequencing ends 3 residues short of the CDR3 end; the germline J gene provides the rest. The chain employs TRBV18 and TRBJ2-2; D gene unclear. The V gene's germline CDR1 is KGHSH and CDR2 LQKENI. Deletions cut 1 base from V and 5 bases from J, with 14 bases between. CDR3 length: 16 residues. CDR3 sequence: CASSPRAQVVTGELFF. The CDR3 DNA, read in part, is TGTGCCAGCTCACCACGGGCACAAGTGGTTACCGGGGAG.

This clone was observed many times. The read is 3 residues too short to cover the CDR3 end, so that end is filled in from the germline J gene. This chain uses TRBV6-1 with TRBJ2-4, with 9 bases identical to TRBD2. CDR1 and CDR2 from the germline V gene are MNHNS and SASEGT. The V segment lost 2 bases and the J segment 7 bases; nucleotides outside the gene matches: 6. The CDR3 has 15 residues. The CDR3 region is CASSESGSGSNIQYF. CDR3 DNA (partial): TGTGCCAGCAGTGAAAGTGGTAGCGGGAGTAACATT.

This clone has a count of ten or more. The read gets to within 3 residues of the CDR3 end, and the germline J gene fills in the rest. J is TRBJ2-5 and V is TRBV19, with 12 bases aligning to TRBD2. In germline, CDR1 is LNHDA, CDR2 SQIVND (reference sequence). This CDR3 comprises 15 residues. V lost 5 bases and J lost 3; bases outside the gene matches: 4. The CDR3 region is CASSALAGGEETQYF. Partial CDR3 DNA: TGTGCCAGTAGTGCCCTAGCGGGAGGGGAAGAGACC.

This clone appeared many times. CDR3 residues: CASTRPRETPGNTIYF. The CDR3 bases that were read are TGTGCCAGCACCCGACCCAGGGAAACCCCTGGAAACACC. The rearrangement links TRBV6-4 to TRBJ1-3, with D perhaps TRBD1 (5 bases). With the read ending 3 residues before the CDR3 end, the germline J gene is used to fill in that end. Trimming pared 7 bases from V and 2 bases from J, leaving 18 bases between. This CDR3 region has 16 residues. From germline, CDR1 is MRHNA and CDR2 SNTAGT.

In this sample, this clone turned up many times. The read comes to an end 3 residues before the CDR3 does, leaving the germline J gene to fill in the end. The V gene is TRBV16, the J gene TRBJ2-7, with D possibly TRBD2 on 5 matching bases. There are 15 residues in the CDR3. Trimming shortened V by 0 bases and J by 0 bases, and 9 bases separated the two germline ends. Germline V gene sequence: CDR1 KGHSY, CDR2 FQNENV. This chain's CDR3 is CASSQSLEVSYEQYF. The covered CDR3 bases are TGTGCCAGCAGCCAATCACTAGAGGTCTCCTACGAG.

The sample holds many counts of this clone. The read comes to an end 3 residues before the CDR3 does, leaving the germline J gene to fill in the end. This chain uses TRBV20-1 with TRBJ2-5; 13 nucleotides line up with TRBD2. The CDR3 totals 16 residues. Losses at the gene ends were 5 bases for V and 5 bases for J; bases not matched to a gene: 11. Germline V lookup: CDR1 DFQATT, CDR2 SNEGSKA (reference sequence). The CDR3 bases that were read are TGCAGTGCTGGGACAAGGACTAGCGGGAGTCGCGAGACC. Protein: CSAGTRTSGSRET. The full CDR3 reads CSAGTRTSGSRETQYF.

This clone appeared many times. The CDR3 end is not reached by the read, which stops 3 residues before it; the germline J gene fills it in. This sequence joins TRBV5-1 and TRBJ1-4; D remains unclear. The CDR3 is 16 residues long. Trimming removed 1 base at V and 1 base at J, with 11 bases between. Germline lookup yields CDR1 SGHRS and CDR2 YFSETQ. The covered CDR3 bases are TGCGCCAGCAGCTTGTACGGGTTCGGAACTAATGAAAAA. It encodes CASSLYGFGTNEK. The full CDR3 protein reads CASSLYGFGTNEKLFF.

This clone has at least ten counts. The read comes to an end 3 residues before the CDR3 does, leaving the germline J gene to fill in the end. The chain joins TRBV13 to TRBJ2-2, with 10 positions matching TRBD2. There are 18 residues in the CDR3. The germline CDR1 and CDR2 sequences are PRHDT and FYEKMQ (reference sequence). With V trimmed by 4 bases and J by 4 bases, 12 bases remained unmatched. The CDR3 sequence: CASSSAKPSGRGTGELFF. CDR3 bases read: TGTGCCAGCAGCTCAGCAAAACCTAGCGGGAGAGGCACCGGGGAG.

This clone was observed at least ten times. The read finishes 3 residues shy of the CDR3 end, and the germline J gene is used to complete it. This chain joins TRBV20-1 and TRBJ1-5, with TRBD1 identical over 7 bases. The CDR3 consists of 14 residues. Per the germline V gene, CDR1 is DFQATT and CDR2 is SNEGSKA (reference sequence). J gave up 2 bases and V 4 bases, and 5 bases lay outside the gene matches. Incomplete CDR3 DNA: TGCAGTGCTATCCGAACAGGGGGCAATCAGCCC. It is translated as CSAIRTGGNQP. The full-length CDR3 reads as CSAIRTGGNQPQHF.

This clone was counted at least ten times. The read comes to an end 3 residues before the CDR3 does, leaving the germline J gene to fill in the end. The chain combines TRBV20-1 with TRBJ2-7; TRBD2 matches 7 bases. This CDR3 spans 16 amino acids. Germline values: CDR1 DFQATT, CDR2 SNEGSKA (reference sequence). Losses at the gene ends were 0 bases for V and 2 bases for J; bases not matched to a gene: 10. The CDR3 spells CSARDWRRELPYEQYF. Partial CDR3 DNA: TGCAGTGCTAGAGATTGGCGGCGGGAGTTACCCTACGAG.

Only a few counts were recorded for this clone. The observed sequence ends 3 residues before the CDR3 terminus, with the missing tail filled in from the germline J gene. The chain uses TRBV5-6 and TRBJ1-2, with no clear D. Germline V gene sequence: CDR1 SGHDT, CDR2 YYEEEE. Trimming took off 1 base at V and 3 bases at J, with 13 bases between the two ends. The CDR3 covers 15 residues. The sequenced part of the CDR3 DNA is TGTGCCAGCAGCTTGATTTCGTCAGAAGACTATGGC. It encodes CASSLISSEDYG. The whole CDR3 reads CASSLISSEDYGYTF.